The clone carrying this TCR beta chain appeared a single time. The antigen remains undetermined. The CDR3 length is 17 residues. The V and J ends lost 5 bases and 7 bases, in that order; junction bases with no gene match: 14. Germline CDR1 and CDR2: SGHRS and YFSETQ. This sample is drawn from a study of blood T cells in healthy people across ages. Study-wide results and caveats: Diversity figures based on one million T cells were deemed too low.

Then a second PCR, running about 6 to 12 cycles, was carried out with a sample-barcoded 5' primer and a J-beta primer mix. Samples each returned at least 2.5 million CDR3-containing paired-end reads. TCRdb re-derived calls from the 5' RACE reads in MiXCR, one entry per CDR3 protein. The sample carries about 1.5 million distinct CDR3 sequences, roughly 43% recorded once. J is TRBJ2-2 and V is TRBV5-1; 10 bases match TRBD2. Input material: blood. This clonotype originated in a woman under 30 in good health. This CDR3 reads CASRRGTSGIFGGELFF. DNA of the CDR3: TGCGCCAGCAGAAGGGGTACTAGCGGGATCTTCGGCGGGGAGCTGTTTTTT.